A single sample gave rise to the 18 T cell receptor beta chains below, sequenced in a study. Using its own MiXCR run on the 5' RACE reads, TCRdb lists one record per CDR3 protein. Of 30,000 to 40,000 distinct CDR3 sequences detected, under 30% appear once; the ten largest clones hold less than 4%. Sequenced: naive CD4+ T cells sorted from a lymph node. The subset is: naive CD4+ T cells, CD4+CD45RA+CD25-. Receptors were obtained from a female donor with breast cancer.

V is TRBV24-1 and J is TRBJ2-5, with TRBD1 matching 9 bases. The CDR3 totals 16 residues. Germline loops: CDR1 KGHDR, CDR2 SFDVKD. The trim removed 9 bases at V and 5 bases at J, leaving 15 bases unmatched. CDR3 region: CATEYSGTGIRETQYF. Written as DNA, the CDR3 is TGTGCCACCGAATACTCCGGGACAGGGATTCGGGAGACCCAGTACTTC.

This clonotype was seen a handful of times. This chain connects TRBV12-3 or TRBV12-4 to TRBJ1-1; D unclear. The CDR3 is 14 amino acids. Trimming took off 5 bases at V and 6 bases at J, with 16 bases between the two ends. Here the CDR3 DNA reads TGTGCCAGCAGTCCCCGGGTGGGGTGGCCTGAAGCTTTCTTT. It encodes CASSPRVGWPEAFF.

V gene TRBV27 combines with J gene TRBJ2-7; D not resolved. CDR3 length equals 13 residues. Per germline, CDR1 MNHEY and CDR2 SMNVEV (reference sequence). V was shortened by 4 bases and J by 3 bases, with 10 bases between the two germline ends. DNA for the CDR3: TGTGCCAGCAGTTCCTTTCCGGGCTACGAGCAGTACTTC. Its translation: CASSSFPGYEQYF.

This clonotype was observed a handful of times. The CDR3 nucleotides read TGTGCCAGCAGCCAAACCTTCTCTGGGGCCAACGTCCTGACTTTC. Its protein is CASSQTFSGANVLTF. The gene calls are TRBV7-8 and TRBJ2-6; D remains ambiguous. This CDR3 contains 15 residues. Trimming shortened V by 5 bases and J by 0 bases, and 8 bases separated the two germline ends. Germline-derived CDR1 and CDR2 are SGHVS and FQNEAQ. Full variable domain (rest looked up from reference TRBV7-8 and TRBJ2-6): GAGVSQSPRYKVAKRGQDVALRCDPISGHVSLFWYQQALGQGPEFLTYFQNEAQLDKSGLPSDRFFAERPEGSVSTLKIQRTQQEDSAVYLCASSQTFSGANVLTFGAGSRLTVL.

In its sample, this clonotype was seen many times. CDR3 sequence reads: CASSLSLGSYNEQFF. The CDR3 bases are TGTGCCAGCTCACTATCACTAGGCTCCTACAATGAGCAGTTCTTC. This sequence joins TRBV18 and TRBJ2-1, with D maybe TRBD2 (5 bases). The CDR3 is made up of 15 amino acids. Trimming left V 4 bases short and J 0 bases short, with 10 bases between. Germline values: CDR1 KGHSH, CDR2 LQKENI.

As concerns this clonotype: A much bigger clone sits one base away, suggesting this may be a read error. Without the conserved terminal phenylalanine or tryptophan, this CDR3 likely stems from a read error. The rearrangement links TRBV29-1 to TRBJ2-5; possible D gene TRBD2, 6 bases. This CDR3 contains 13 residues. In germline, CDR1 is SQVTM, CDR2 ANQGSEA. The V end was cut by 3 bases, the J end by 0 bases, with 8 bases between. The CDR3 is CSVEGGNQETQYC. The DNA of the CDR3 is TGCAGCGTTGAGGGCGGGAACCAAGAGACCCAGTACTGC.

This clonotype was picked up a small number of times. The chain has TRBV12-3 or TRBV12-4 and TRBJ1-4; possibly TRBD1 for D (6 bases). V lost 6 bases and J 9 bases, leaving 17 bases between the germline ends. This CDR3 comprises 14 residues. The CDR3 is CASSDGGAMQKLFF. CDR3 DNA: TGTGCCAGCAGCGATGGGGGGGCGATGCAAAAACTGTTTTTT.

The chain recombines TRBV7-2 with TRBJ2-1; D not certain. Germline-derived CDR1 and CDR2 are SGHTA and FQGNSA. The CDR3 contains 13 residues. V lost 5 bases and J 0 bases, leaving 5 bases between the germline ends. This CDR3 is CASSESSYNEQFF. CDR3 nucleotide sequence: TGTGCCAGCAGCGAATCCTCCTACAATGAGCAGTTCTTC.

The chain employs TRBV4-1 and TRBJ2-7; D gene ambiguous. Trimming removed 0 bases from V and 0 bases from J, with 12 bases in between. CDR1 is MGHRA, CDR2 YSYEKL, per germline. This CDR3 is 16 amino acids long. The CDR3 loop is CASSQDRGGSSYEQYF. The DNA of the CDR3 is TGCGCCAGCAGCCAAGATCGCGGCGGTAGCTCCTACGAGCAGTACTTC.

This clonotype has just a few counts. The V and J genes are TRBV28 and TRBJ2-6, with D hard to call. Deletions cut 3 bases from V and 2 bases from J, with 5 bases between. This CDR3 comprises 14 residues. Germline CDR1 MDHEN, CDR2 SYDVKM. In nucleotides, the CDR3 is TGTGCCAGCAGTTTGCTAGCTGGGGCCAACGTCCTGACTTTC. It translates to CASSLLAGANVLTF.

The chain links TRBV4-2 to TRBJ2-7, with 9 bases lining up with TRBD1. This CDR3 region has 15 residues. The V gene end was trimmed by 0 bases and the J gene end by 5 bases; junction bases not matched to a gene: 5. Germline V gene sequence: CDR1 LGHNA, CDR2 YNFKEQ. CDR3 amino acids: CASSQETGGGHEQYF. In nucleotides, the CDR3 is TGTGCCAGCAGCCAAGAGACAGGGGGGGGCCACGAGCAGTACTTC.

This clonotype showed up just once. This may stem from a read error, because a much larger clone lies one nucleotide away. V is TRBV5-1 and J is TRBJ1-1; D is undetermined. The CDR3 covers 13 residues. The ends were cut back, 4 bases at V and 6 bases at J, with 13 bases in the middle. Germline-derived CDR1 and CDR2 are SGHRS and YFSETQ. Here the CDR3 reads CASSHRRDAEAFF. The CDR3 DNA is TGCGCCAGCAGCCACCGGAGAGACGCTGAAGCTTTCTTT.

Regarding this clonotype: It is likely a read error, because the conserved phenylalanine at the end of the CDR3 is missing. The chain combines TRBV6-5 with TRBJ1-4, with D maybe TRBD1 (5 bases). The germline gives CDR1 MNHEY, CDR2 SVGAGI. The CDR3 is 14 amino acids. The V gene lost 8 bases and the J gene lost 5 bases, with 15 bases spanning the gap. The CDR3 sequence is CASSPGQTNEKLFS. In nucleotides, the CDR3 is TGTGCCAGCTCCCCGGGGCAAACAAATGAAAAACTGTTTTCT.

This clonotype has more than one count but fewer than ten. The chain has TRBV7-9 and TRBJ1-1, with D unclear. Germline V gene sequence: CDR1 SEHNR, CDR2 FQNEAQ (reference sequence). Trimming shortened V by 1 base and J by 7 bases, and 7 bases separated the two germline ends. The CDR3 loop spans 12 amino acids. The DNA of the CDR3 is TGTGCCAGCAGCTTAGGGGCCCGTGAAGCTTTCTTT. Amino acids: CASSLGAREAFF.

This CDR3 reads CASSFLAGGGNEQFF. Here the CDR3 DNA reads TGTGCCAGCAGCTTTCTAGCGGGAGGTGGCAATGAGCAGTTCTTC. This sequence joins TRBV7-2 and TRBJ2-1; TRBD2 matches 11 bases. This CDR3 region has 15 residues. Germline V lookup: CDR1 SGHTA, CDR2 FQGNSA. Unmatched junction bases numbered 4, after V lost 3 bases and J lost 6 bases.

This clonotype was counted ten times or more. The chain has TRBV6-5 and TRBJ2-7, with D perhaps TRBD1 (6 bases). CDR3 length equals 14 residues. Germline V gives CDR1 MNHEY, CDR2 SVGAGI. V gave up 5 bases and J gave up 3 bases, with 14 bases separating them. Here the CDR3 DNA reads TGTGCCAGCAGTCAAACAGGGAGTGGCTACGAGCAGTACTTC. Its protein product is CASSQTGSGYEQYF.

The chain couples TRBV29-1 to TRBJ2-4, with D perhaps matching TRBD1 (5 bases). The germline CDR1 and CDR2 sequences are SQVTM and ANQGSEA. Trimming took off 0 bases at V and 1 base at J, with 16 bases between the two ends. The CDR3 covers 17 residues. The CDR3 DNA reads as TGCAGCGTTGAAGATGAGACAGCCGGTGGGGCCAAAAACATTCAGTACTTC. It specifies CSVEDETAGGAKNIQYF.

This clonotype was seen a single time. The chain is built from TRBV12-3 or TRBV12-4 and TRBJ2-5; D remains ambiguous. V dropped 2 bases and J dropped 2 bases, with 6 bases sitting between them. The CDR3 extends over 13 amino acids. CDR3 protein: CASSLRYQETQYF. CDR3 coding DNA: TGTGCCAGCAGTTTACGTTATCAAGAGACCCAGTACTTC.